The clone carrying this TCR beta chain was counted between two and nine times. Unique molecular identifiers tagged the TCRbeta library. TCRdb called the PCR reads again in MiXCR, with one record for every CDR3 protein. This sample has hundreds of thousands of distinct CDR3 sequences; less than 35% occur once, and the top ten carry around 2.3%. CDR1 is SGHKS, CDR2 YYEKEE, per germline (reference sequence). V was trimmed by 1 base and J by 2 bases, leaving 16 bases between them. The CDR3 loop spans 16 amino acids. This entry is derived from a study of T-cell reconstitution after alpha-beta-depleted transplantation in children.

This rearrangement joins TRBV5-5 to TRBJ2-7, with D perhaps TRBD1 or TRBD2 (5 bases each). The sequence came from a human donor who donated a stem cell graft to a child with aplastic anemia. Sequences were derived from PBMCs from the stem cell graft donor, sampled from the stem cell graft. The DNA for the CDR3 is TGTGCCAGCAGCTTGTCTCCGACCCGGGGCGCCTACGAGCAGTACTTC. Protein: CASSLSPTRGAYEQYF.